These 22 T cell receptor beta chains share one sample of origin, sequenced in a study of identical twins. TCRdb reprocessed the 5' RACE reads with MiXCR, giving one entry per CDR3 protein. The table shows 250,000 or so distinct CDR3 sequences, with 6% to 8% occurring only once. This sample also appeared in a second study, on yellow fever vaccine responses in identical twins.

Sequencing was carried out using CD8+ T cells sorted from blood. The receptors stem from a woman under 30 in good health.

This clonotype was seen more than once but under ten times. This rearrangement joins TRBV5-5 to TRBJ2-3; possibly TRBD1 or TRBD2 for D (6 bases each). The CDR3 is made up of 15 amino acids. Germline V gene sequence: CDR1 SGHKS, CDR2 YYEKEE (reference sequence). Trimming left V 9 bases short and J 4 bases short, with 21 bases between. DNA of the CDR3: TGTGCCAATCCACCCGAGGGGGGTCCCCCAGATACGCAGTATTTT. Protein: CANPPEGGPPDTQYF.

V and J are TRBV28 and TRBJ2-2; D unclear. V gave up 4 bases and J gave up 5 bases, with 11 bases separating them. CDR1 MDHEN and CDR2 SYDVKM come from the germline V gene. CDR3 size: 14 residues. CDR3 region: CASSYRLATGELFF. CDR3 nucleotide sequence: TGTGCCAGCAGTTACCGGTTAGCAACCGGGGAGCTGTTTTTT. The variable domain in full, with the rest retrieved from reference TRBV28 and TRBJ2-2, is DVKVTQSSRYLVKRTGEKVFLECVQDMDHENMFWYRQDPGLGLRLIYFSYDVKMKEKGDIPEGYSVSREKKERFSLILESASTNQTSMYLCASSYRLATGELFFGEGSRLTVL.

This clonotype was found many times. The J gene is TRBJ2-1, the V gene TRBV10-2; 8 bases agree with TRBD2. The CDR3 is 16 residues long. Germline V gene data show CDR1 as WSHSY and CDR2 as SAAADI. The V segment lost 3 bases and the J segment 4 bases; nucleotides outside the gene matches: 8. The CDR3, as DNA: TGCGCCAGCAGTGAAACCCTAGCGGGCTTGTACAATGAGCAGTTCTTC. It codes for CASSETLAGLYNEQFF.

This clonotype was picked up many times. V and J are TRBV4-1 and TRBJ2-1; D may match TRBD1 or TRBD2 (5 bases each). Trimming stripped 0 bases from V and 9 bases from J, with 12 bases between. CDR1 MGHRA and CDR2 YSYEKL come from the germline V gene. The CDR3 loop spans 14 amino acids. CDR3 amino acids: CASSQDWGMGEQFF. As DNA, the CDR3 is TGCGCCAGCAGCCAAGATTGGGGGATGGGTGAGCAGTTCTTC.

This CDR3 reads CASSYTGWASGETQYF. Here the CDR3 DNA reads TGTGCCAGCAGTTACACAGGTTGGGCTAGCGGAGAGACCCAGTACTTC. The chain is built from TRBV6-5 and TRBJ2-5; 7 nucleotides match TRBD2. Trimming took 2 bases from V and 4 from J; bases not matched to a gene: 10. The CDR3 spans 16 residues. Looked up from germline, CDR1 is MNHEY and CDR2 is SVGAGI.

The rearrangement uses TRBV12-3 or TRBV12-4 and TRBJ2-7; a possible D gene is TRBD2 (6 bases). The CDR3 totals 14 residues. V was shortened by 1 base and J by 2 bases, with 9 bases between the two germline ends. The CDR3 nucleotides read TGTGCCAGCAGTTTAGGTCCGGGGGCCTACGAGCAGTACTTC. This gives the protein CASSLGPGAYEQYF.

DNA for the CDR3: TGTGCCAGCAGTTCCCTTCCTTGGGGACAGGGGTCGGTCGAGCAGTACTTC. It specifies CASSSLPWGQGSVEQYF. The chain combines TRBV12-3 or TRBV12-4 with TRBJ2-7, with 10 bases fitting TRBD1. The V and J ends lost 4 bases and 6 bases, in that order; junction bases with no gene match: 15. The CDR3 totals 17 residues.

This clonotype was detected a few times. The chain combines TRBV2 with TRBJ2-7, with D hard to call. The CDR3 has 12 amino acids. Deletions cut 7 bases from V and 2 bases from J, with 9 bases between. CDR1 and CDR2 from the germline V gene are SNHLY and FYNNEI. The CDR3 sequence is CASMGRPYEQYF. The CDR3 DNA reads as TGTGCCAGCATGGGTAGGCCCTACGAGCAGTACTTC.

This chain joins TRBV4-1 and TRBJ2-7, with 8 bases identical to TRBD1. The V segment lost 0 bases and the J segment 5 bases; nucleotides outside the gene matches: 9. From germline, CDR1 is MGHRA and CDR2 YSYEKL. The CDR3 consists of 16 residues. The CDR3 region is CASSQDGGQGYNEQYF. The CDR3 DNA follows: TGCGCCAGCAGCCAAGATGGAGGACAGGGATACAACGAGCAGTACTTC.

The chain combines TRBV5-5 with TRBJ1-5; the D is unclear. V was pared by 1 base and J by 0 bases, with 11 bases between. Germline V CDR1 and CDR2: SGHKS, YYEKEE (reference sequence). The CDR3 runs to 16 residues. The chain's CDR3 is CASSLRPDYSNQPQHF. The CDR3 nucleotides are TGTGCCAGCAGCTTGAGGCCAGATTATAGCAATCAGCCCCAGCATTTT.

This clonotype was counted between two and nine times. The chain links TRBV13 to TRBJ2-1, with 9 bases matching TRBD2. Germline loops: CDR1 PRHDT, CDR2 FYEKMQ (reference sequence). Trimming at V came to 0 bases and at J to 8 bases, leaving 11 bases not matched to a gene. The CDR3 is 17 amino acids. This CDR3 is CASSLGAGGPTGDEQFF. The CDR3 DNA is TGTGCCAGCAGCTTAGGTGCGGGGGGGCCGACGGGTGATGAGCAGTTCTTC.

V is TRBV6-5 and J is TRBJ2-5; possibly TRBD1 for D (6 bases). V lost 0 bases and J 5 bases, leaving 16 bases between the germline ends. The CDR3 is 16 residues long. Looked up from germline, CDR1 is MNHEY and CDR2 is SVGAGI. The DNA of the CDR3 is TGTGCCAGCAGTTACTCTGGTGGGGGCTGGGGGGAGACCCAGTACTTC. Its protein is CASSYSGGGWGETQYF.

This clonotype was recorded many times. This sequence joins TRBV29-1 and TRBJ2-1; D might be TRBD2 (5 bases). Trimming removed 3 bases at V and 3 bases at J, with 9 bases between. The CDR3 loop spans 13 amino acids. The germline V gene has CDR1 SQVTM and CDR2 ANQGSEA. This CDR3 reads CSVETNLYNEQFF. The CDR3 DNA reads TGCAGCGTTGAGACTAATCTCTACAATGAGCAGTTCTTC.

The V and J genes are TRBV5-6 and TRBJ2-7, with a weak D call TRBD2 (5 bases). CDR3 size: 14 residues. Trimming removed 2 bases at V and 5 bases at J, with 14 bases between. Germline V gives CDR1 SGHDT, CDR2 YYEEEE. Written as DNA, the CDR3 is TGTGCCAGCAGCTTTTACGGCCGGAGGCACGAGCAGTACGTC. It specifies CASSFYGRRHEQYV.

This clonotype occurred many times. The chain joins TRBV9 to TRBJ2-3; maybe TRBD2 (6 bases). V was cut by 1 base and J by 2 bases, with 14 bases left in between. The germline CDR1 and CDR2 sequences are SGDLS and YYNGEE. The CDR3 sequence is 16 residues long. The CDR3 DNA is TGTGCCAGCAGCGTATACAGTGGCGGGGACACAGATACGCAGTATTTT. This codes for CASSVYSGGDTDTQYF.

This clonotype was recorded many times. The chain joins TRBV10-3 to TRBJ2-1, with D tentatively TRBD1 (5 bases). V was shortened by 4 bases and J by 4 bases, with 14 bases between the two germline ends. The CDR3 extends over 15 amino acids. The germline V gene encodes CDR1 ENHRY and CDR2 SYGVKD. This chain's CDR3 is CAISGEGAGYNEQFF. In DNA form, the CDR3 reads TGTGCCATCAGTGGTGAAGGGGCAGGGTACAATGAGCAGTTCTTC.

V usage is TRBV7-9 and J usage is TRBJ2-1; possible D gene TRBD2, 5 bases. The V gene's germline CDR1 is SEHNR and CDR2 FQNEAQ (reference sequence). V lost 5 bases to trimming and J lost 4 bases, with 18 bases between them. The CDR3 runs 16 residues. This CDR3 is CASSPLVPPAYNEQFF. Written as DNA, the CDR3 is TGTGCCAGCAGCCCACTAGTTCCCCCAGCGTACAATGAGCAGTTCTTC.

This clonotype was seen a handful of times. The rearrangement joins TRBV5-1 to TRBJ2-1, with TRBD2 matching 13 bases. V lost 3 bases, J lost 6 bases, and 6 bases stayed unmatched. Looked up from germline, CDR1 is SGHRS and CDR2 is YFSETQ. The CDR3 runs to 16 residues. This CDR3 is CASSYRLAGGFNEQFF. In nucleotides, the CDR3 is TGCGCCAGCAGCTACCGACTAGCGGGGGGATTCAATGAGCAGTTCTTC.

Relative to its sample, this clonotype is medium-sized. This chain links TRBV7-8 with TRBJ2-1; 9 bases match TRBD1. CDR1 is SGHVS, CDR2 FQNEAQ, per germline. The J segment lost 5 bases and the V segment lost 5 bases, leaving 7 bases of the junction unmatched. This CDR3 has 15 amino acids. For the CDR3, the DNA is TGTGCCAGCAGCCGGGGACAGGGAAGGGACAATGAGCAGTTCTTC. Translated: CASSRGQGRDNEQFF.

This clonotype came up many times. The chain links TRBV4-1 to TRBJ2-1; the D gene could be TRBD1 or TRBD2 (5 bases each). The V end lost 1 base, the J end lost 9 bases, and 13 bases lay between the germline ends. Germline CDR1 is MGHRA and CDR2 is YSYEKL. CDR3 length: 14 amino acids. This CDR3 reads CASSQGVDGTEQFF. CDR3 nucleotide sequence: TGCGCCAGCAGCCAAGGCGTGGACGGGACTGAGCAGTTCTTC.

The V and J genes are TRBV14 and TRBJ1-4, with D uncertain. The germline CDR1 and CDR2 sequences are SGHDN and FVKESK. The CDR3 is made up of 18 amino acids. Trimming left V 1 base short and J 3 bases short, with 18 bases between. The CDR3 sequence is CASSQASRPPGANEKLFF. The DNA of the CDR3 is TGTGCCAGCAGCCAAGCATCGCGTCCCCCCGGGGCTAATGAAAAACTGTTTTTT.

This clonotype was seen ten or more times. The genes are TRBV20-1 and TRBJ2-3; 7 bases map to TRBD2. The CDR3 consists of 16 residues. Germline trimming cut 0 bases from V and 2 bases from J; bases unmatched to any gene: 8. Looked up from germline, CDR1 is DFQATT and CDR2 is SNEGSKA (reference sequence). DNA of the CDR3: TGCAGTGCTAGAGATCGGGAGGCCTACTCCACAGATACGCAGTATTTT. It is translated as CSARDREAYSTDTQYF.